This T cell receptor (beta chain) originates from a study of cytomegalovirus exposure and HLA in healthy donors. Findings of the study overall: CMV antigen specificity was confirmed in vitro for three CMV-associated chains.

This clone was counted a single time. Its antigen is as yet unknown. CDR3 length: 11 residues. Germline CDR1 MDHEN, CDR2 SYDVKM. Deletions cut 5 bases from V and 2 bases from J, with 4 bases between. PCR used 60 Vbeta primers and 13 Jbeta primers. Sequencing was performed with immunoSEQ multiplex PCR; in TCRdb, only in-frame clones are kept and a portion is missing. Here the sample spans about 150,000 clones, 75% being singletons. J is TRBJ2-7 and V is TRBV28; D ambiguous. The sequence was obtained from a man younger than 45 in good health and CMV-seronegative. Sequencing input: PBMCs. The CDR3, as DNA: TGTGCCAGCAGTCAGACCTACGAGCAGTACTTC. It encodes CASSQTYEQYF.